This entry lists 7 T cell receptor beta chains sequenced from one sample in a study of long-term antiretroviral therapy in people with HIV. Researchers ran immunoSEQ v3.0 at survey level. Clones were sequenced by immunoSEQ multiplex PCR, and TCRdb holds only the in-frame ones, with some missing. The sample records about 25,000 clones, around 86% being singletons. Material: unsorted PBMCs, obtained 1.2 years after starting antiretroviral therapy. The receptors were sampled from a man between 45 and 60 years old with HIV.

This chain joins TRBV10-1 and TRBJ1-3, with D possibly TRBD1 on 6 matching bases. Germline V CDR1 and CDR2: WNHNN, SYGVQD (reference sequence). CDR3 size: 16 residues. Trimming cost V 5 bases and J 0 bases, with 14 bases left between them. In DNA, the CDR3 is TGCGCCAGCAGTCCCGGGACATTGAGCTCTGGAAACACCATATATTTT. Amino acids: CASSPGTLSSGNTIYF.

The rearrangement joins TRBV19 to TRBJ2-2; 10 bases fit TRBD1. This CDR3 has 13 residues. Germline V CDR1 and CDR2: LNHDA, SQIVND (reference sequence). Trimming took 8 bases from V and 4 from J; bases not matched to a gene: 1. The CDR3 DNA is TGTGCCAGTCGACAGGGGGCCACCGGGGAGCTGTTTTTT. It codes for CASRQGATGELFF.

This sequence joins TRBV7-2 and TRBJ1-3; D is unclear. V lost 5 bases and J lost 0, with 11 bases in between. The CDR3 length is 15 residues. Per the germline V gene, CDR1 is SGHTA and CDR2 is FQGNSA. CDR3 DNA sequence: TGTGCCAGCAGCGTCTTGGGAAGCTCTGGAAACACCATATATTTT. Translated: CASSVLGSSGNTIYF.

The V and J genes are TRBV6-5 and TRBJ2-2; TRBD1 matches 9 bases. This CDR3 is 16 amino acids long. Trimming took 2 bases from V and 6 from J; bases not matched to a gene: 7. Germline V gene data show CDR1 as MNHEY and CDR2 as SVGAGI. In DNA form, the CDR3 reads TGTGCCAGCAGTTACGGCGCGGGACAGGGACCCGGGGAGCTGTTTTTT. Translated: CASSYGAGQGPGELFF.

CDR3: CAWFLAGGNTIYF. The DNA for the CDR3 is TGTGCCTGGTTTCTCGCAGGGGGAAACACCATATATTTT. The chain links TRBV30 to TRBJ1-3; D may be TRBD1 (5 bases). The CDR3 runs 13 residues. Germline-derived CDR1 and CDR2 are GTSNPN and SVGIG (reference sequence). Trimming took off 5 bases at V and 4 bases at J, with 12 bases between the two ends.

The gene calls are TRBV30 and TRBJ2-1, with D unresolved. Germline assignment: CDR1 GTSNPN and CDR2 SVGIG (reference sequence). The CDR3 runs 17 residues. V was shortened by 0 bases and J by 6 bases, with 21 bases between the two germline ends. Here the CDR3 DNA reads TGTGCCTGGAGTGTATGGTTGTCACAGTTTCTTAGCAATGAGCAGTTCTTC. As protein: CAWSVWLSQFLSNEQFF.

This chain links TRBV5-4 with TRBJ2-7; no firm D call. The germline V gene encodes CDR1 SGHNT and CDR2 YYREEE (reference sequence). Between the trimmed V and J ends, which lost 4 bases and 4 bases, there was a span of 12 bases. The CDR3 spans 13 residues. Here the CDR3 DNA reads TGTGCCAGCAGCCTTCGGACGGGTTACGAGCAGTACTTC. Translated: CASSLRTGYEQYF.